Following are 15 T cell receptor beta chains from one sample sequenced in a study of early T cells in non-severe SARS-CoV-2 infection. One entry per CDR3 protein, called by TCRdb with MiXCR from the 5' RACE reads. The table includes tens of thousands of distinct CDR3 sequences, around 10% detected once. The sequencing here drew on whole blood, taken at baseline. The receptors derive from an adult who was a healthcare worker with PCR-confirmed SARS-CoV-2 infection or an uninfected control (not recorded which).

The chain links TRBV11-2 to TRBJ1-2; maybe TRBD1 (5 bases). Germline V lookup: CDR1 SGHAT, CDR2 FQNNGV. Trimming left V 0 bases short and J 2 bases short, with 7 bases between. This CDR3 is built from 14 residues. The CDR3 nucleotides read TGTGCCAGCAGCTTAGAGGGGACCAACTATGGCTACACCTTC. Translation: CASSLEGTNYGYTF.

V usage is TRBV11-2 and J usage is TRBJ1-2; TRBD1 is a possible D gene (5 bases). Between the trimmed V and J ends, which lost 3 bases and 2 bases, there was a span of 13 bases. The CDR3 has 15 amino acids. Germline V gene lookup returns CDR1 SGHAT and CDR2 FQNNGV. CDR3: CASSLPPGSNYGYTF. CDR3 DNA sequence: TGTGCCAGCAGCTTGCCTCCAGGGTCCAACTATGGCTACACCTTC.

This clonotype has only a few counts. In DNA form, the CDR3 reads TGTGCCAGCAGCCAGAAAGGTCCGGGCTACACCTTC. Translation gives CASSQKGPGYTF. This chain connects TRBV3-1 to TRBJ1-2; no firm D call. Germline CDR1 is LGHDT and CDR2 is YNNKEL (reference sequence). V was pared by 3 bases and J by 8 bases, with 10 bases between. CDR3 size: 12 residues.

This clonotype was seen a handful of times. V gene TRBV27 combines with J gene TRBJ2-7, with D possibly being TRBD2 (5 bases). The CDR3 sequence is 14 residues long. Trimming cost V 6 bases and J 2 bases, with 14 bases left between them. Per germline, CDR1 MNHEY and CDR2 SMNVEV (reference sequence). In nucleotides, the CDR3 is TGTGCCAGCAGCTCCTCCGGACTGACCTACGAGCAGTACTTC. It specifies CASSSSGLTYEQYF.

This clonotype was recorded many times. The rearrangement links TRBV11-2 to TRBJ2-7, with TRBD1 matching over 10 bases. There are 15 residues in the CDR3. Germline trimming cut 5 bases from V and 6 bases from J; bases unmatched to any gene: 10. Germline lookup yields CDR1 SGHAT and CDR2 FQNNGV. The CDR3 DNA is TGTGCCAGCAGCCCCGGGACAGGGGATATCGGCGAGCAGTACTTC. The encoded protein is CASSPGTGDIGEQYF. Complete variable domain (other parts from reference TRBV11-2 and TRBJ2-7): EAGVAQSPRYKIIEKRQSVAFWCNPISGHATLYWYQQILGQGPKLLIQFQNNGVVDDSQLPKDRFSAERLKGVDSTLKIQPAKLEDSAVYLCASSPGTGDIGEQYFGPGTRLTVT.

This clonotype was counted ten times or more. The V call is TRBV12-3 or TRBV12-4, the J call TRBJ1-2; 8 positions match TRBD1. The trim removed 3 bases at V and 3 bases at J, leaving 9 bases unmatched. There are 16 residues in the CDR3. CDR3 residues: CASSFYSGGAHYGYTF. The CDR3 DNA reads TGTGCCAGCAGTTTTTACTCAGGGGGCGCCCACTATGGCTACACCTTC.

This clonotype came up many times. The CDR3 region is CASSLDRPSTDTQYF. The CDR3 DNA follows: TGCGCCAGCAGCTTGGATCGCCCCAGCACAGATACGCAGTATTTT. The rearrangement joins TRBV5-1 to TRBJ2-3; the D is unclear. CDR3 size: 15 residues. Trimming cost V 0 bases and J 0 bases, with 8 bases left between them. Germline loops: CDR1 SGHRS, CDR2 YFSETQ.

This clonotype was observed a handful of times. The chain uses TRBV18 and TRBJ1-4; D ambiguous. V lost 5 bases and J lost 5, with 6 bases in between. The germline V gene encodes CDR1 KGHSH and CDR2 LQKENI. CDR3 length: 12 amino acids. The DNA for the CDR3 is TGTGCCAGCTCAGGAACGAATGAAAAACTGTTTTTT. It translates to CASSGTNEKLFF.

The chain is built from TRBV7-9 and TRBJ2-3; 9 bases align to TRBD1. The trim removed 5 bases at V and 4 bases at J, leaving 7 bases unmatched. Germline-derived CDR1 and CDR2 are SEHNR and FQNEAQ (reference sequence). The CDR3 has 15 amino acids. CDR3 nucleotide sequence: TGTGCCAGCAGCACGGACAGGGGAGGGGCAGATACGCAGTATTTT. Protein sequence: CASSTDRGGADTQYF.

DNA for the CDR3: TGCGCCAGCAGCTTCGGGACAGGTGTTACTAATGAAAAACTGTTTTTT. It translates to CASSFGTGVTNEKLFF. V and J are TRBV5-1 and TRBJ1-4; 8 bases fit TRBD1. Germline-derived CDR1 and CDR2 are SGHRS and YFSETQ. The ends lost 2 bases at V and 2 bases at J; junction bases unmatched: 5. The CDR3 loop spans 16 amino acids.

This chain joins TRBV6-5 and TRBJ1-2; D perhaps matches TRBD1 (6 bases). There are 13 residues in the CDR3. Germline V lookup: CDR1 MNHEY, CDR2 SVGAGI. The V end was cut by 6 bases, the J end by 8 bases, with 16 bases between. In nucleotides, the CDR3 is TGTGCCAGCAGATCACAGGGTTGGTCAGGCTACACCTTC. It translates to CASRSQGWSGYTF.

This clonotype was observed a handful of times. V and J are TRBV20-1 and TRBJ1-1; maybe TRBD1 (6 bases). V was clipped by 6 bases and J by 5 bases, with 10 bases between them. The germline V gene encodes CDR1 DFQATT and CDR2 SNEGSKA (reference sequence). The CDR3 is made up of 11 amino acids. DNA for the CDR3: TGCAGTGCCCCCAGGGGAACTGAAGCTTTCTTT. Protein: CSAPRGTEAFF.

There are many counts of this clonotype. The rearrangement uses TRBV11-2 and TRBJ1-5, with 12 bases that match TRBD1. The germline V gene encodes CDR1 SGHAT and CDR2 FQNNGV. The trim removed 5 bases at V and 7 bases at J, leaving 3 bases unmatched. The CDR3 is 14 residues long. The CDR3 loop is CASSGTGGRQPQHF. For the CDR3, the DNA is TGTGCCAGCAGCGGGACAGGGGGCAGGCAGCCCCAGCATTTT.

The rearrangement links TRBV19 to TRBJ1-4; D is uncertain. CDR3 size: 14 residues. V lost 5 bases, J lost 8 bases, and 15 bases lay in between. CDR1 is LNHDA and CDR2 is SQIVND in the germline V gene (reference sequence). The CDR3 is CASSVQAPPEKLFF. The DNA for the CDR3 is TGTGCCAGTAGTGTCCAGGCACCTCCCGAAAAACTGTTTTTT. The full variable domain, in which reference TRBV19 and TRBJ1-4 provide the parts outside the CDR3, is DGGITQSPKYLFRKEGQNVTLSCEQNLNHDAMYWYRQDPGQGLRLIYYSQIVNDFQKGDIAEGYSVSREKKESFPLTVTSAQKNPTAFYLCASSVQAPPEKLFFGSGTQLSVL.

This clonotype was picked up a small number of times. The V and J genes are TRBV3-1 and TRBJ2-7; D perhaps matches TRBD2 (5 bases). V dropped 6 bases and J dropped 0 bases, with 9 bases sitting between them. Germline CDR1 is LGHDT and CDR2 is YNNKEL (reference sequence). CDR3 size: 13 residues. Here the CDR3 reads CASSVDYSYEQYF. The CDR3 bases are TGTGCCAGCAGTGTAGACTACTCCTACGAGCAGTACTTC.